This TCR beta chain derives from a study of T cell changes during pregnancy in multiple sclerosis. This CDR3 spans 13 amino acids. Looked up from germline, CDR1 is SGHRS and CDR2 is YFSETQ. Data came from immunoSEQ multiplex PCR; TCRdb stores just in-frame clones and leaves some out. In the table there are 85,000 to 110,000 clones, almost 95% of which are singletons. This clone was counted a few times. The junction and the germline gene differ at one end; a read error may be behind it. The sample was peripheral blood, taken after pregnancy. This clonotype was sampled from a female donor with multiple sclerosis, enrolled in a pregnancy study. This rearrangement joins TRBV5-1 to TRBJ1-1, with D perhaps TRBD1 (5 bases). The CDR3 protein is CASTLGLSTEAFF. As DNA, the CDR3 is TGCGCCAGCACCTTGGGACTGAGCACTGAAGCTTTCTTT.